This T cell receptor beta chain was observed in a study of blood T cell repertoires in COVID-19. Study summary: COVID-19 samples collected from the United States, Italy and Spain covered acute and convalescent phases. The analysed material was cDNA or gDNA that came from T cells, B-cell-depleted T cells, or PBMCs.

The germline V gene has CDR1 SNHLY and CDR2 FYNNEI. The CDR3 sequence is 13 residues long. The ends were cut back, 1 base at V and 0 bases at J, with 4 bases in the middle. Repertoires were generated with immunoSEQ multiplex PCR, while TCRdb's copy carries only in-frame clones and drops some. The profile shows approximately 240,000 clones, about 90% of them singletons. This chain joins TRBV2 and TRBJ2-7; D is undetermined. The sequenced material came from peripheral blood. The sequence was obtained from a man aged 30-40 years with COVID-19, enrolled during active disease. The CDR3 DNA follows: TGTGCCAGCAGTGAAGGGGCCTCCTACGAGCAGTACTTC. It specifies CASSEGASYEQYF.